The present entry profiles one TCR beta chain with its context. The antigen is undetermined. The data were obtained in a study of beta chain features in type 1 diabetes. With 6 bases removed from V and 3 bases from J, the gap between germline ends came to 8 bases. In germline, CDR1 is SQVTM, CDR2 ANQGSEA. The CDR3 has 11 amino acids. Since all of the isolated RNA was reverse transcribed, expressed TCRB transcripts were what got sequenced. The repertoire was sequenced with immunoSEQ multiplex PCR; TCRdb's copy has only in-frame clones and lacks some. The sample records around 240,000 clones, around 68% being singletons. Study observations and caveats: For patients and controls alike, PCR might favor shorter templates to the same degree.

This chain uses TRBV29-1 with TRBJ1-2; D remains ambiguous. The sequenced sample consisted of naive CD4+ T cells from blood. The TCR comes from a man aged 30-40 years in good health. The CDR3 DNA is TGCAGCGTCAACCGCGACTATGGCTACACCTTC. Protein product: CSVNRDYGYTF.